What follows describes a single TCR beta chain. Reverse transcription of about 0.45 to 1 ug RNA used random hexamers. An immunoSEQ multiplex PCR generated amplified TCR beta CDR3 products spanning 54 Vbeta and 13 Jbeta. MiXCR, applied by TCRdb to the immunoSEQ multiplex PCR reads, yields one record per CDR3 protein. This sample yields some 180,000 distinct CDR3 sequences, of which around 94% are seen a single time; more than 0.08% belongs to the top ten. This sample is drawn from a study of CD8 T cells in Susac syndrome. Across the study: Patients with Susac syndrome were therapy-naive, on corticosteroids, or on intravenous immunoglobulin alone at the time that blood was drawn.

CD8+ and CD4+ T cells circulating in blood were sequenced for TCR beta. TEMRA cells were FACS-enriched, unlike CD8+ and CD4+ T cells, which were negatively isolated. This CDR3 is built from 12 residues. Germline CDR1 reads LNHDA; CDR2 reads SQIVND (reference sequence). Trimming cost V 4 bases and J 6 bases, with 10 bases left between them. The sequence derives from a human donor with Susac syndrome. This chain joins TRBV19 and TRBJ2-7; D is undetermined. The sequenced sample consisted of CD4+ T cells from PBMCs. As DNA, the CDR3 is TGTGCCAGTAGTAAGTTCTCCGGCGAGCAGTACTTC. This sequence encodes CASSKFSGEQYF.